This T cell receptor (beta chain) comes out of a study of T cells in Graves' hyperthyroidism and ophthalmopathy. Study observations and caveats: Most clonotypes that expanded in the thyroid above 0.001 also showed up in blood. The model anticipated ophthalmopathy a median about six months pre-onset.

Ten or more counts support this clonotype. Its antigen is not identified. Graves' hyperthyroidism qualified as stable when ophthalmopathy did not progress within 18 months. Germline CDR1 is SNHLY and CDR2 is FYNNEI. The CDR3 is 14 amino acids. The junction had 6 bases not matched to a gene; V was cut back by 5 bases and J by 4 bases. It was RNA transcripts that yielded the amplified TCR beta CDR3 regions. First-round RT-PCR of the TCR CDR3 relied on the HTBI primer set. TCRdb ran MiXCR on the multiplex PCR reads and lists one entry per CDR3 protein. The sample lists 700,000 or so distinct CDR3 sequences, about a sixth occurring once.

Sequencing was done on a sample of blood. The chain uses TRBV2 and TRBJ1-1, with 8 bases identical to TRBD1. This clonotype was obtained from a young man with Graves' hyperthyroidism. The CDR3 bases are TGTGCCAGCAGTCGGACAGGGCTTGGCACTGAAGCTTTCTTT. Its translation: CASSRTGLGTEAFF.